The rows below give T cell receptor beta chains drawn from one sample of a study of blood T cell repertoires in COVID-19. Some clones are missing from TCRdb's copy, which holds only in-frame ones; the method was immunoSEQ multiplex PCR. The repertoire includes 200,000 to 300,000 clones, around 87% of them detected once, and roughly 4.9% sits in the top ten. Sequences were obtained from peripheral blood. The origin of the receptors is a woman aged 60 to 75 with COVID-19, enrolled during active disease. The CDR3 runs from the conserved cysteine through the conserved F or W. D genes are given only for firm matches. Only part of the rows carry a size: once, few, many, or a class if the clone is expanded.

d_call: .
j_call: TRBJ2-2
v_call: TRBV3-1/TRBV3-2
clone_size: .
cdr3_nt: TGTGCCAGCAGCCAAGAATTCCTCTCCGGGGAGCTGTTTTTT
cdr3_aa: CASSQEFLSGELFF

d_call: .
j_call: TRBJ2-2
v_call: TRBV19
clone_size: once
cdr3_nt: TGTGCCAGTAGGCGTCGGGGACAATCGAACACCGGGGAGCTGTTTTTT
cdr3_aa: CASRRRGQSNTGELFF

d_call: .
j_call: TRBJ1-2
v_call: TRBV10-3
clone_size: .
cdr3_nt: TGTGCCATCAGTCCCGACAGCACAAACTATGGCTACACCTTC
cdr3_aa: CAISPDSTNYGYTF

d_call: .
j_call: TRBJ1-1
v_call: TRBV9
clone_size: .
cdr3_nt: TGTGCCAGCAGCGGGCAGACAGGGAACACTGAAGCTTTCTTT
cdr3_aa: CASSGQTGNTEAFF

d_call: .
j_call: TRBJ1-4
v_call: TRBV28
clone_size: .
cdr3_nt: TGTGCCAGCAGTTTATTGGGGGGAAAACTGTTTTTT
cdr3_aa: CASSLLGGKLFF

d_call: TRBD1
j_call: TRBJ2-5
v_call: TRBV2
clone_size: .
cdr3_nt: TGTGCCGGAAGGACAGGGGGGAGAGAGACCCAGTACTTC
cdr3_aa: CAGRTGGRETQYF

d_call: .
j_call: TRBJ1-4
v_call: TRBV5-4
clone_size: .
cdr3_nt: TGTGCCAGCAGTTCCAACAGACGTAATGAAAAACTGTTTTTT
cdr3_aa: CASSSNRRNEKLFF

d_call: TRBD2
j_call: TRBJ2-1
v_call: TRBV24-1
clone_size: .
cdr3_nt: TGTGCCACTGAAGCGGGATGGGGCAATGAGCAGTTCTTC
cdr3_aa: CATEAGWGNEQFF

d_call: TRBD2
j_call: TRBJ2-7
v_call: TRBV24-1
clone_size: .
cdr3_nt: TGTGCCACCACCGTGAGTGGAGTAGCGGGTACACCTACCTACGAGCAGTACTTC
cdr3_aa: CATTVSGVAGTPTYEQYF

d_call: TRBD2
j_call: TRBJ2-3
v_call: TRBV28
clone_size: .
cdr3_nt: TGTGCCAGCCACCTAGCGGGAGTCGATACGCAGTATTTT
cdr3_aa: CASHLAGVDTQYF

d_call: .
j_call: TRBJ1-2
v_call: TRBV27
clone_size: .
cdr3_nt: TGTGCCAGCAGTTTGATGGGGCGACACTATGGCTACACCTTC
cdr3_aa: CASSLMGRHYGYTF

d_call: TRBD1
j_call: TRBJ1-2
v_call: TRBV4-2
clone_size: few
cdr3_nt: TGTGCCAGCAGCCGAGAGGGGGACAGGGGGGAAAGTGGCTACACCTTC
cdr3_aa: CASSREGDRGESGYTF

d_call: .
j_call: TRBJ2-7
v_call: TRBV27
clone_size: .
cdr3_nt: TGTGCCAGCAGCCTCTCTTACGGGTGGATCTACGAGCAGTACTTC
cdr3_aa: CASSLSYGWIYEQYF

d_call: TRBD1
j_call: TRBJ1-1
v_call: TRBV18
clone_size: .
cdr3_nt: TGTGCCAGCTCACCATTAGACAGGGGTTCTGAAGCTTTCTTT
cdr3_aa: CASSPLDRGSEAFF

d_call: .
j_call: TRBJ2-7
v_call: TRBV15
clone_size: .
cdr3_nt: TGTGCCACCAGCAGAGGGGGCCAGGGGTCGCGTGAGCAGTACTTC
cdr3_aa: CATSRGGQGSREQYF

d_call: TRBD2
j_call: TRBJ2-5
v_call: TRBV5-1
clone_size: .
cdr3_nt: TGCGCCAGCAGCCCGGGGACTAGCGGGTATTCTGAGACCCAGTACTTC
cdr3_aa: CASSPGTSGYSETQYF

d_call: TRBD1
j_call: TRBJ2-1
v_call: TRBV11-2
clone_size: .
cdr3_nt: TGTGCCAGCAGTCAAAGGGGACAGATCTCCTACAATGAGCAGTTCTTC
cdr3_aa: CASSQRGQISYNEQFF

d_call: TRBD1
j_call: TRBJ1-5
v_call: TRBV7-3
clone_size: .
cdr3_nt: TGTGCCAGCAGCTTAAGAAGGACAGGGTTCGGCAATCAGCCCCAGCATTTT
cdr3_aa: CASSLRRTGFGNQPQHF

d_call: .
j_call: TRBJ2-2
v_call: TRBV27
clone_size: .
cdr3_nt: TGTGCCAGCAGTTCTACCCTCACCGGGGAGCTGTTTTTT
cdr3_aa: CASSSTLTGELFF

d_call: .
j_call: TRBJ1-5
v_call: TRBV4-2
clone_size: .
cdr3_nt: TGTGCCAGCAGCCAAGACGGAGGATCAAGAGGCAATCAGCCCCAGCATTTT
cdr3_aa: CASSQDGGSRGNQPQHF

d_call: .
j_call: TRBJ2-1
v_call: TRBV20-1
clone_size: .
cdr3_nt: TGCAGTGCTAGTCTGTGGGAGGAATACAATGAGCAGTTCTTC
cdr3_aa: CSASLWEEYNEQFF

d_call: TRBD1
j_call: TRBJ1-6
v_call: TRBV5-1
clone_size: .
cdr3_nt: TGCGCCAGCAGCACCCGGACAGGGGTGAATTCACCCCTCCACTTT
cdr3_aa: CASSTRTGVNSPLHF

d_call: TRBD2
j_call: TRBJ2-5
v_call: TRBV6-6
clone_size: .
cdr3_nt: TGTGCCAGCAGTTACGGGACTAGCGGGAGAGGAGAGACCCAGTACTTC
cdr3_aa: CASSYGTSGRGETQYF

d_call: .
j_call: TRBJ2-7
v_call: TRBV9
clone_size: .
cdr3_nt: TGTGCCAGCAGCGCGGGACTCGACTACGAGCAGTACTTC
cdr3_aa: CASSAGLDYEQYF

d_call: .
j_call: TRBJ2-1
v_call: TRBV19
clone_size: .
cdr3_nt: TGTGCCAGTAGTCGGACCGGGGATTACAATGAGCAGTTCTTC
cdr3_aa: CASSRTGDYNEQFF

d_call: .
j_call: TRBJ2-3
v_call: TRBV29-1
clone_size: .
cdr3_nt: TGCAGCGTTGAATCAGGGGCAGATACGCAGTATTTT
cdr3_aa: CSVESGADTQYF

d_call: .
j_call: TRBJ1-4
v_call: TRBV19
clone_size: once
cdr3_nt: TGTGCCAGTAGGCCCGATCCCGGTTTTAATGAAAAACTGTTTTTT
cdr3_aa: CASRPDPGFNEKLFF

d_call: TRBD2
j_call: TRBJ2-7
v_call: TRBV7-2
clone_size: once
cdr3_nt: TGTGCCAGCAGCTTAGGCCCAGCGGGAGTTAACGAGCAGTACTTC
cdr3_aa: CASSLGPAGVNEQYF

d_call: .
j_call: TRBJ1-1
v_call: TRBV29-1
clone_size: .
cdr3_nt: TGCAGCGTAACGACCGGGCCGCCGGGGACTGAAGCTTTCTTT
cdr3_aa: CSVTTGPPGTEAFF

d_call: .
j_call: TRBJ2-3
v_call: TRBV19
clone_size: .
cdr3_nt: TGTGCCAGTAAGGAGGGAGGTACAGATACGCAGTATTTT
cdr3_aa: CASKEGGTDTQYF

d_call: TRBD1
j_call: TRBJ2-2
v_call: TRBV27
clone_size: .
cdr3_nt: TGTGCCAGCAGCCGGGGGACAGGGGGGTCCGGGGAGCTGTTTTTT
cdr3_aa: CASSRGTGGSGELFF

d_call: TRBD2
j_call: TRBJ2-7
v_call: TRBV7-8
clone_size: .
cdr3_nt: TGTGCCAGCAGCTTAGGTCGCGGGAGGGCTTACGAGCAGTACTTC
cdr3_aa: CASSLGRGRAYEQYF

d_call: .
j_call: TRBJ2-7
v_call: TRBV29-1
clone_size: once
cdr3_nt: TGCAGCGTCGAGGAGGGCCTCTCGCAGTACTTC
cdr3_aa: CSVEEGLSQYF

d_call: .
j_call: TRBJ1-6
v_call: TRBV6-5
clone_size: .
cdr3_nt: TGTGCCAGCAGCCCCCTAAGTAATTCACCCCTCCACTTT
cdr3_aa: CASSPLSNSPLHF

d_call: TRBD2
j_call: TRBJ2-1
v_call: TRBV4-1
clone_size: .
cdr3_nt: TGCGCCAGCAGCCAAAACCCCTCTAGCGGGAGTTCTTCCCACAATGAGCAGTTCTTC
cdr3_aa: CASSQNPSSGSSSHNEQFF

d_call: .
j_call: TRBJ2-1
v_call: TRBV12-3/TRBV12-4
clone_size: .
cdr3_nt: TGTGCCAGCAGCGACGTGGGGGGACGGCAGTTCTTC
cdr3_aa: CASSDVGGRQFF

d_call: .
j_call: TRBJ1-5
v_call: TRBV6-1
clone_size: .
cdr3_nt: TGTGCCAGCAGTGATAGGCAAGGCGGTCAGCCCCAGCATTTT
cdr3_aa: CASSDRQGGQPQHF

d_call: .
j_call: TRBJ2-5
v_call: TRBV28
clone_size: few
cdr3_nt: TGTGCCAGCAGTTTACCGGACATCCTGGACCAAGAGACCCAGTACTTC
cdr3_aa: CASSLPDILDQETQYF